One T cell receptor (beta chain) is described in this entry. Its antigen remains unidentified. Both 60 Vbeta primers and 13 Jbeta primers went into the PCR. Produced via immunoSEQ multiplex PCR; TCRdb's table is partial and in-frame only. The repertoire includes nearly 110,000 clones, around 78% of them detected once, and about 8% sits in the top ten. This record comes from a study of cytomegalovirus exposure and HLA in healthy donors. Study-wide results and limits: Donors belonging to an Asian-associated ancestry cluster reportedly showed fewer N-insertions in productive TCRs than the approximately 690-donor mean, according to what a later analysis found. The study listed some 160 cytomegalovirus-associated TCR beta chains. Near-uniform donor sequencing depth was presumed by presence/absence analyses.

V was cut by 4 bases and J by 2 bases, with 24 bases left in between. The CDR3 is 18 residues long. In germline, CDR1 is PRHDT, CDR2 FYEKMQ (reference sequence). This receptor was taken from a man younger than 45 in good health and CMV-seronegative. Sequenced material: PBMCs. The rearrangement joins TRBV13 to TRBJ2-7; D possibly corresponds to TRBD1 (6 bases). CDR3 in amino acids: CASSSYASGAGDTYEQYF. CDR3 nucleotide sequence: TGTGCCAGCAGCTCATACGCAAGTGGGGCAGGGGATACCTACGAGCAGTACTTC.